This paragraph reports one TCR beta chain. The antigen remains undetermined. With 60 Vbeta and 13 Jbeta primers, the PCR was carried out. Here immunoSEQ multiplex PCR was the method, and the copy in TCRdb shows in-frame clones only, minus some. The sample holds 120,000 to 150,000 clones; roughly 80% are singletons and the top ten take 6.5% to 8%. J gave up 7 bases and V 8 bases, and 14 bases lay outside the gene matches. The CDR3 runs to 15 residues. From germline, CDR1 is SEHNR and CDR2 FQNEAQ (reference sequence). This sample is part of a study of cytomegalovirus exposure and HLA in healthy donors. General study findings and limits: The authors later found TCR association rates varying by HLA locus, with DRB1 most and HLA-C fewest. Investigators reported more than 150 TCR beta chains as tied to cytomegalovirus. The productive fraction for most TCR beta V segments was about 90% or about 30% in an earlier analysis.

The receptor's source is a woman aged 40-49 years in good health and CMV-seropositive. The sequenced material came from PBMCs. The rearrangement joins TRBV7-9 to TRBJ1-2; 9 nucleotides align to TRBD1. The CDR3 loop is CASQFPAGQGLGYTF. CDR3 nucleotide sequence: TGTGCCAGCCAGTTCCCGGCGGGACAGGGTCTTGGCTACACCTTC.